The 9 T cell receptor beta chains listed next were all sequenced from one sample in a study of T-cell reconstitution after alpha-beta-depleted transplantation in children. Unique molecular identifiers were incorporated during preparation of the TCRbeta library. TCRdb called the PCR reads again in MiXCR, with one record for every CDR3 protein. The sample has some 26,000 distinct CDR3 sequences, roughly a sixth seen once. The specimen was PBMCs, mostly from graft donor cells, collected 60 days after TCRalphabeta/CD19-depleted stem cell transplant. Receptors were obtained from a male patient under 10 years old who had a stem cell transplant for acute lymphoblastic leukemia, so the T cells may come from the graft donor.

The rearrangement links TRBV21-1 to TRBJ2-3; the table's D call, TRBD2, was not checked against the DNA. TRBV21-1 is listed as a pseudogene. The CDR3 totals 15 residues. The CDR3 spells CATPRSSGSADTQYF. Written as DNA, the CDR3 is TGTGCCACCCCTCGGAGTAGCGGGAGTGCAGATACGCAGTATTTT.

This chain joins TRBV3-1 and TRBJ2-7; no definite D call. CDR1 and CDR2 from the germline V gene are LGHDT and YNNKEL (reference sequence). This CDR3 is built from 15 residues. V was pared by 0 bases and J by 2 bases, with 11 bases between. CDR3 sequence reads: CASSQDLARAYEQYF. CDR3 in DNA: TGTGCCAGCAGCCAAGATTTGGCCCGAGCCTACGAGCAGTACTTC.

In this sample, this clonotype turned up many times. The CDR3 loop reads CSVHWAGIVDTQYF. DNA of the CDR3: TGCAGCGTCCACTGGGCGGGAATCGTAGATACGCAGTATTTT. This chain joins TRBV29-1 and TRBJ2-3; D is possibly TRBD2 (6 bases). This CDR3 region has 14 residues. Germline assignment: CDR1 SQVTM and CDR2 ANQGSEA. The germline V and J ends were trimmed by 6 bases and 5 bases, with 18 bases remaining between them.

By its share, this clonotype is large. The V and J genes are TRBV5-1 and TRBJ1-1; D might be TRBD1 (5 bases). Germline loops: CDR1 SGHRS, CDR2 YFSETQ. The CDR3 loop spans 15 amino acids. The germline V and J ends were trimmed by 0 bases and 10 bases, with 19 bases remaining between them. The CDR3 nucleotides are TGCGCCAGCAGCTTGGCGGGGGGTGGCGACTCCGTAGCTTTCTTT. Its translation is CASSLAGGGDSVAFF.

This clonotype was observed many times. V gene TRBV12-3 or TRBV12-4 combines with J gene TRBJ1-6; no firm D call. V dropped 6 bases and J dropped 6 bases, with 15 bases sitting between them. CDR3 size: 15 residues. CDR3 sequence: CASSSMAASNSPLHF. The CDR3 DNA follows: TGTGCCAGCAGCTCCATGGCCGCCTCTAATTCACCCCTCCACTTT.

This clonotype has a count of ten or more. The chain is built from TRBV4-3 and TRBJ2-5; TRBD2 agrees at 9 bases. V lost 2 bases and J lost 5; bases outside the gene matches: 6. The germline CDR1 and CDR2 sequences are LGHNA and YSLEER. CDR3 length: 15 residues. The CDR3 nucleotides read TGCGCCAGCAGCCAAAACCCTAGCGGGGTGGAGACCCAGTACTTC. It encodes CASSQNPSGVETQYF.

The chain recombines TRBV6-1 with TRBJ1-5; D is unclear. There are 12 residues in the CDR3. V was pared by 8 bases and J by 5 bases, with 10 bases between. Germline V gene lookup returns CDR1 MNHNS and CDR2 SASEGT. The CDR3 DNA is TGTGCCAGCGAGTCAGATTATCAGCCCCAGCATTTT. It translates to CASESDYQPQHF.

By share, this clonotype counts as medium-sized. This rearrangement joins TRBV12-3 or TRBV12-4 to TRBJ1-5, with D perhaps matching TRBD1 (6 bases). The V gene lost 2 bases and the J gene lost 7 bases, with 15 bases spanning the gap. The CDR3 runs to 15 residues. The CDR3 sequence is CASSLNGQLDQPQHF. Written as DNA, the CDR3 is TGTGCCAGCAGTTTAAACGGACAGCTCGACCAGCCCCAGCATTTT.

The chain employs TRBV9 and TRBJ1-2; 7 bases agree with TRBD1. V was clipped by 3 bases and J by 6 bases; unmatched bases: 5. The V gene's germline CDR1 is SGDLS and CDR2 YYNGEE. This CDR3 region has 13 residues. The CDR3 coding sequence is TGTGCCAGCAGCGCCGGGACAGCTCATGGCTACACCTTC. Amino acids: CASSAGTAHGYTF.